The clone carrying this T cell receptor (beta chain) was seen repeatedly, ten times or more. Its cognate antigen is unknown. The data derive from a study of molecular identifiers for immune sequencing clone quantification. The study's findings and limits: In naive cells, clones above 20 RNA copies held under 1% of molecules, whereas in effector cells they held over 97%.

The germline V gene has CDR1 SGHTA and CDR2 FQGNSA. The CDR3 covers 15 residues. V was trimmed by 0 bases and J by 0 bases, leaving 6 bases between them. TCRdb independently ran MiXCR on the PCR reads; one entry per CDR3 protein. The profile shows approximately 320,000 distinct CDR3 sequences, roughly 23% of them singletons. The TCR was taken from a human donor in good health. Some libraries in this study had Jurkat cell RNA spiked in. Source material: naive CD8+ T cells from blood, with Jurkat cell RNA spiked in. The subset: FACS-sorted CD8+CD4-CCR7+CD45RA+ naive T cells. The chain recombines TRBV7-2 with TRBJ1-3; D is ambiguous. The CDR3 reads CASSLASGSGNTIYF. The CDR3 nucleotides read TGTGCCAGCAGCTTAGCGTCAGGCTCTGGAAACACCATATATTTT.